The source of this T cell receptor beta chain is a study of cytomegalovirus exposure and HLA in healthy donors. Study-wide results and caveats: Immune exposure data for these donors was limited to CMV serostatus.

V was pared by 3 bases and J by 4 bases, with 13 bases between. Per the germline V gene, CDR1 is SGHNT and CDR2 is YENEEA. This CDR3 spans 16 amino acids. Researchers ran the PCR with 60 Vbeta and 13 Jbeta primers. The data were produced by immunoSEQ multiplex PCR, yet TCRdb's version contains in-frame clones alone and is incomplete. The sample has 170,000 or so clones, around 80% seen once. In the case of this clone: Antigen unknown.

The TCR sequence derives from a young woman in good health and CMV-seropositive. Sample: PBMCs. The chain has TRBV11-3 and TRBJ2-6, with D hard to call. The CDR3 nucleotides are TGTGCCAGCAGCTTTTTAGTGCTTACGGGGGCCAACGTCCTGACTTTC. Protein product: CASSFLVLTGANVLTF.